This TCR beta chain comes out of a study of STAT5B mutations in CD4+ large granular lymphocyte leukemia. The germline CDR1 and CDR2 sequences are DFQATT and SNEGSKA (reference sequence). This CDR3 has 11 amino acids. Profiled with immunoSEQ multiplex PCR; TCRdb holds only in-frame clones, not every one. The data show 30,000 or so clones, 85% to 90% seen once. About this clone: Its antigen is currently unknown.

Findings and caveats of the study: The CD4+ versus CD8+ T-LGLL clonality difference may reflect limited sample size. TRBV06-family usage was enriched in top patient clones (8/27) versus controls (2/35). Main leukemic clonotypes were patient-specific, but approximately 27% appeared at low frequency elsewhere. CD4-sorted patient repertoires seemed more clonal than healthy CD4+ repertoires.

The material sequenced was CD4+ T cells from blood buffy coats. The chain has TRBV20-1 and TRBJ1-2; maybe TRBD1 (5 bases). The clonotype comes from a human donor in good health. The CDR3 nucleotides read TGCAGCGCACAGGAGGACTATGGCTACACCTTC. Protein sequence: CSAQEDYGYTF.